Here is one T cell receptor beta chain with its context. The sample holds many counts of this clonotype. There is no known antigen for this receptor. Per-nucleotide qualities are absent, and no much larger clonotype sits a single base away. Library preparation was by 5' RACE. The data were produced on a NextSeq 500. In the TCR library protocol, a unique molecular identifier was attached to each TCR cDNA molecule so that PCR and sequencing errors could be corrected. The authors' pipeline ran thus. TCR identification, UMI-based error correction and CDR3 extraction were performed with Decombinator tools. TCRs above a frequency of 2 per 1,000, corresponding to the top 1% of the tumor frequency distribution, were defined as expanded. Expanded tumor TCRs statistically deemed absent (corrected P<0.05) from at least one tumor region were classed as regional, and all other expanded tumor TCRs were classed as ubiquitous. Rényi diversity was computed with the R vegan package after subsampling each repertoire 100 times to 5,000 TCRs. CDR3 similarity networks were constructed using string-kernel similarity of amino acid triplets, with links drawn between CDR3s whose pairwise similarity was above 0.82. Using fastp trimming at Q25 and MiXCR clonotype assembly, TCRdb reanalyzed the public sequencing data and kept in-frame beta chains. Identical CDR3 proteins give one entry, which carries the most common genes and DNA. In this record, the V and J calls reflect TCRdb's handling and not the investigators' own analysis. Counted in this sample were tens of thousands of distinct CDR3 sequences; about 16% of them appeared once. The ten biggest clones cover 25% to 40% of the sample.

In the paper's terms, the time point label means: sample taken at primary tumor resection. The donors were fewer than 90 patients from the lung TRACERx cohort who had early-stage, untreated non-small cell lung cancer. Without any cell sorting, TCR sequencing was performed on whole RNA extracted either from tumor and nontumor lung tissue or from cryopreserved PBMC samples. Patients were selected for TCR sequencing only if sufficient RNA was available from at least two tumor regions. Tumor and adjacent nontumor lung specimens were reviewed by a lung pathologist before selection. The data were taken from a study of spatial heterogeneity in lung cancer (dated 2019 in TCRdb). Study-level background: Beta-chain transcripts were consistently detected in greater numbers than alpha-chain transcripts, which likely reflects a higher abundance of beta-chain transcripts. Both alpha and beta chains were TCR-sequenced in approximately 220 tumor regions, under 70 matched nontumor lung samples and approximately 50 PBMC samples obtained at surgery. In tumor regions, TCR transcript counts showed a strong correlation with a T cell transcriptional module score derived from matched bulk RNA-seq. In the raw uncorrected reads, each unique combination of TCR and UMI appeared on average more than ten times. Nonsynonymous mutation counts, determined by whole-exome sequencing of tumor tissue, were related to features of the TCR repertoire. In non-small cell lung cancer, the study quantitatively compared TCR alpha and beta repertoires across several tumor regions, matched nontumor lung, and blood. What the research found in general, with its limitations: The tumor nonsynonymous mutation count correlated with the number of expanded intratumoral alpha and beta TCRs. Confirming at a functional level the hypothesis that regional TCRs recognize regional mutations was considered to require additional single-cell paired TCR alpha and beta sequencing. TCR-seq was estimated to cover only approximately 6.6% of tumor T cells for alpha chains and about 13% for beta chains. The count of ubiquitous expanded TCRs correlated with the count of ubiquitous nonsynonymous mutations, and the count of regional expanded TCRs correlated with the count of regional nonsynonymous mutations.

Inclusive of the bounding cysteine and phenylalanine, the CDR3 is 16 residues long. Solely the CDR3 DNA is kept, with 48 bases framed from the first base. As encoded in the germline V gene (reference sequence), CDR1 is DFQATT while CDR2 is SNEGSKA. The junction shows trimming of 6 bases on V and 4 bases on J, and the gene matches do not reach 9 bases of it. The sequence is built from TRBV20-1 and TRBJ2-3, with TRBD2 identical over 14 junction bases. Sequencing was performed on lung tumor tissue, taken at surgery. This receptor was obtained from a female donor with early-stage non-small cell lung cancer. The bases read TGCAGTGCGTCCGGGACTAGCGGGAGTAAGGCAGATACGCAGTATTTT. This yields the protein CSASGTSGSKADTQYF.